The TCR beta chain under discussion was sequenced for a study of shared clonotypes between healthy human individuals. Several immunoSEQ plates received, in even portions, the genomic DNA of each subset. Clones were read by immunoSEQ multiplex PCR, and TCRdb kept only the in-frame ones, dropping some. In the table there are roughly 500,000 clones, 79% of which are singletons. Study results and caveats: Deeper or shallower sequencing was expected to change how clonotypes are shared among donors.

As for this clone: Its antigen remains unidentified.

CDR1 and CDR2 from the germline V gene are SEHNR and FQNEAQ (reference sequence). V dropped 0 bases and J dropped 9; count of bases not matched to a gene: 9. The CDR3 runs to 16 residues. The specimen was PBMCs. V usage is TRBV7-9 and J usage is TRBJ1-2, with 11 bases fitting TRBD1. The TCR was taken from a woman aged 40-49 years in good health. Some clones in this sample may be carry-over from other donors' samples. CDR3 DNA: TGTGCCAGCAGCTTAGCAGGTGGGACAGGGGGTTTCAGCTACACCTTC. Its protein is CASSLAGGTGGFSYTF. Filled out from reference TRBV7-9 and TRBJ1-2, the complete variable domain reads DTGVSQNPRHKITKRGQNVTFRCDPISEHNRLYWYRQTLGQGPEFLTYFQNEAQLEKSRLLSDRFSAERPKGSFSTLEIQRTEQGDSAMYLCASSLAGGTGGFSYTFGSGTRLTVV.